This T cell receptor (beta chain) was sequenced during a study of T cell repertoires in cytomegalovirus infection. Turning to the study itself: Matching HLA type and CMV infection were both indicated by public TCR beta signatures.

TCRdb processed the reads anew with MiXCR; each CDR3 protein has one entry. Here the sample spans about 130,000 distinct CDR3 sequences, about 24% being singletons. Germline V gene lookup returns CDR1 SGHDT and CDR2 YYEEEE. The CDR3 runs 14 residues. Deletions cut 5 bases from V and 2 bases from J, with 14 bases between. Turning to this clonotype: Its antigen is not identified.

The rearrangement joins TRBV5-6 to TRBJ2-7; D remains unclear. Sequences were obtained from PBMCs, sequenced either directly or after in vitro stimulation (not recorded which). This sequence originates from a human donor in good health (CMV status not recorded). Some clones in this sample may be carry-over from other donors' samples. In nucleotides, the CDR3 is TGTGCCAGCAGAAAAATTGACGAAACCTACGAGCAGTACTTC. Translation: CASRKIDETYEQYF.